The 18 T cell receptor beta chains in this list originate from one sample, sequenced in a study of cytotoxic CD8 clonotypes in ibrutinib-treated CLL. Produced via immunoSEQ multiplex PCR; TCRdb's table is partial and in-frame only. The table records about 310,000 clones, around four fifths of them present only once. The material sequenced was PBMCs, taken before ibrutinib treatment. These receptors were obtained from a human donor with chronic lymphocytic leukemia.

The chain carries TRBV5-4 and TRBJ2-7; TRBD1 matches 9 bases. The CDR3 length is 14 residues. The germline V gene has CDR1 SGHNT and CDR2 YYREEE (reference sequence). Trimming removed 0 bases from V and 9 bases from J; junction bases left unmatched: 7. The CDR3 bases are TGTGCCAGCAGCTTGGGGGGACAGGGCGAGTTGCAGTACTTC. Translated: CASSLGGQGELQYF.

V is TRBV4-1 and J is TRBJ2-7, with 7 bases identical to TRBD2. With 2 bases clipped from V and 3 bases from J, the junction kept 4 bases outside the gene matches. CDR1 and CDR2 from the germline V gene are MGHRA and YSYEKL. This CDR3 comprises 14 residues. CDR3 in amino acids: CASSQSSGVYEQYF. The DNA of the CDR3 is TGCGCCAGCAGCCAATCCAGCGGGGTCTACGAGCAGTACTTC.

This clone was recorded once. This chain uses TRBV7-9 with TRBJ2-3; D is unresolved. Germline values: CDR1 SEHNR, CDR2 FQNEAQ (reference sequence). The CDR3 covers 14 residues. V lost 0 bases to trimming and J lost 2 bases, with 6 bases between them. The CDR3 here is CASSLAGFTDTQYF. The CDR3 DNA reads as TGTGCCAGCAGCTTAGCCGGTTTCACAGATACGCAGTATTTT.

This clone was detected only once. The chain joins TRBV25-1 to TRBJ2-1; TRBD1 matches at 9 bases. The length of the CDR3 is 14 residues. Germline-derived CDR1 and CDR2 are MGHDK and SYGVNS. With 7 bases clipped from V and 8 bases from J, the junction kept 9 bases outside the gene matches. The CDR3: CASTPGTGLHEQFF. The CDR3 DNA is TGTGCCAGCACCCCCGGGACAGGGCTCCATGAGCAGTTCTTC.

The sample holds a few counts of this clone. This sequence joins TRBV11-2 and TRBJ1-1; 11 bases fit TRBD1. This CDR3 has 16 residues. After removal of 4 bases from V and 3 bases from J, the junction contained 7 bases not matched to a gene. Germline V gene lookup returns CDR1 SGHAT and CDR2 FQNNGV. In DNA, the CDR3 is TGTGCCAGCAGCTCCCGCGGACAGGGGGCGGACACTGAAGCTTTCTTT. Its translation is CASSSRGQGADTEAFF.

This clone showed up just a few times. The V call is TRBV19, the J call TRBJ1-2; TRBD1 matches 8 bases. The CDR3 covers 14 residues. Trimming at V came to 6 bases and at J to 7 bases, leaving 10 bases not matched to a gene. The germline V gene encodes CDR1 LNHDA and CDR2 SQIVND (reference sequence). Written as DNA, the CDR3 is TGTGCCAGTAGCGTCCAGGGGGCGCCGCTTGGCTACACCTTC. Protein product: CASSVQGAPLGYTF.

This clone has a handful of counts. V usage is TRBV30 and J usage is TRBJ1-1; 7 bases align to TRBD1. The ends lost 1 base at V and 3 bases at J; junction bases unmatched: 2. Germline loops: CDR1 GTSNPN, CDR2 SVGIG (reference sequence). This CDR3 spans 13 amino acids. In nucleotides, the CDR3 is TGTGCCTGGAGTGCAACAGGGGACACTGAAGCTTTCTTT. This encodes CAWSATGDTEAFF.

The V gene is TRBV7-9, the J gene TRBJ1-2, with D uncertain. Germline lookup yields CDR1 SEHNR and CDR2 FQNEAQ (reference sequence). CDR3 length: 14 amino acids. Between the trimmed V and J ends, which lost 0 bases and 4 bases, there was a span of 9 bases. For the CDR3, the DNA is TGTGCCAGCAGCTTAGCGGCAGATAGCTATGGCTACACCTTC. As protein: CASSLAADSYGYTF.

This clone has more than one count but fewer than ten. CDR3 in amino acids: CASRVGGVGYTF. The CDR3 DNA is TGTGCCAGCAGGGTGGGAGGTGTGGGCTACACCTTC. This chain links TRBV28 with TRBJ1-2, with unresolved D. This CDR3 contains 12 residues. Trimming removed 6 bases at V and 8 bases at J, with 13 bases between. The germline V gene has CDR1 MDHEN and CDR2 SYDVKM.

V gene TRBV27 combines with J gene TRBJ2-1; a possible D gene is TRBD1 (6 bases). V was shortened by 5 bases and J by 12 bases, with 17 bases between the two germline ends. The length of the CDR3 is 13 residues. Germline loops: CDR1 MNHEY, CDR2 SMNVEV (reference sequence). The CDR3 DNA reads as TGTGCCAGCAGTCTAGGACAGACTTATGGGCAGTTCTTC. Protein: CASSLGQTYGQFF.

The chain links TRBV6-6 to TRBJ2-7; 9 bases are shared with TRBD2. CDR3 length equals 13 residues. Germline-derived CDR1 and CDR2 are MNHNY and SVGAGI (reference sequence). The J segment lost 6 bases and the V segment lost 6 bases, leaving 6 bases of the junction unmatched. The CDR3 loop reads CASRTTSGPEQYF. The CDR3 nucleotides are TGTGCCAGCAGAACAACTAGCGGGCCCGAGCAGTACTTC.

The chain joins TRBV7-2 to TRBJ2-5; D is unclear. Germline V gene data show CDR1 as SGHTA and CDR2 as FQGNSA. The CDR3 consists of 13 residues. Trimming shortened V by 2 bases and J by 3 bases, and 7 bases separated the two germline ends. The chain's CDR3 is CASSLSRKETQYF. The CDR3 DNA sequence: TGTGCCAGCAGCTTATCAAGAAAAGAGACCCAGTACTTC.

The rearrangement joins TRBV7-7 to TRBJ2-1; 11 bases match TRBD2. V shed 5 bases and J 0 bases; nucleotides not matched to a gene: 18. The CDR3 contains 21 residues. From germline, CDR1 is SSHAT and CDR2 FNYEAQ (reference sequence). This CDR3 reads CASSPVYSLAGGGGSYNEQFF. The CDR3 nucleotides are TGTGCCAGCAGCCCAGTGTATTCGCTAGCGGGAGGAGGGGGCTCCTACAATGAGCAGTTCTTC.

This clone occurred once. The V call is TRBV30, the J call TRBJ1-1; D is possibly TRBD1 (6 bases). This CDR3 region has 16 residues. Germline CDR1 and CDR2: GTSNPN and SVGIG (reference sequence). V lost 0 bases to trimming and J lost 4 bases, with 18 bases between them. The DNA for the CDR3 is TGTGCCTGGAGTGTACTCGCGGCGCGGGGGGCCACTGAAGCTTTCTTT. Its protein is CAWSVLAARGATEAFF. The whole variable domain, remainder taken from reference TRBV30 and TRBJ1-1, is SQTIHQWPATLVQPVGSPLSLECTVEGTSNPNLYWYRQAAGRGLQLLFYSVGIGQISSEVPQNLSASRPQDRQFILSSKKLLLSDSGFYLCAWSVLAARGATEAFFGQGTRLTVV.

This clone was detected only a few times. The chain uses TRBV15 and TRBJ2-5; TRBD2 matches at 11 bases. Germline CDR1 reads LNHNV; CDR2 reads YYDKDF (reference sequence). This CDR3 comprises 14 residues. J was trimmed by 5 bases and V by 2 bases; bases with no gene match: 1. CDR3 coding DNA: TGTGCCACCAGCAGACTAGCGGGAGGCGAGACCCAGTACTTC. It is translated as CATSRLAGGETQYF.

The chain is built from TRBV29-1 and TRBJ2-7; D might be TRBD1 or TRBD2, each matching 7 bases. Trimming took off 7 bases at V and 1 base at J, with 11 bases between the two ends. Germline V gives CDR1 SQVTM, CDR2 ANQGSEA. CDR3 length: 12 residues. CDR3 DNA sequence: TGCAGCGGAGCGGGACAGTCCTACGAGCAGTACTTC. This sequence encodes CSGAGQSYEQYF.

V and J are TRBV27 and TRBJ2-7; 10 nucleotides match TRBD1. Germline values: CDR1 MNHEY, CDR2 SMNVEV (reference sequence). J was trimmed by 1 base and V by 3 bases; bases with no gene match: 6. The CDR3 consists of 16 residues. DNA of the CDR3: TGTGCCAGCAGTTTCGGACAGGGGGAATTTTCCTACGAGCAGTACTTC. It codes for CASSFGQGEFSYEQYF.

This clone was seen a single time. V gene TRBV4-3 combines with J gene TRBJ2-1, with 9 nucleotides matching TRBD1. This CDR3 has 15 amino acids. With V trimmed by 2 bases and J by 4 bases, 3 bases remained unmatched. Germline V CDR1 and CDR2: LGHNA, YSLEER. The CDR3 DNA reads as TGCGCCAGCAGCCAACTGGGACAGGGTTACAATGAGCAGTTCTTC. This gives the protein CASSQLGQGYNEQFF.